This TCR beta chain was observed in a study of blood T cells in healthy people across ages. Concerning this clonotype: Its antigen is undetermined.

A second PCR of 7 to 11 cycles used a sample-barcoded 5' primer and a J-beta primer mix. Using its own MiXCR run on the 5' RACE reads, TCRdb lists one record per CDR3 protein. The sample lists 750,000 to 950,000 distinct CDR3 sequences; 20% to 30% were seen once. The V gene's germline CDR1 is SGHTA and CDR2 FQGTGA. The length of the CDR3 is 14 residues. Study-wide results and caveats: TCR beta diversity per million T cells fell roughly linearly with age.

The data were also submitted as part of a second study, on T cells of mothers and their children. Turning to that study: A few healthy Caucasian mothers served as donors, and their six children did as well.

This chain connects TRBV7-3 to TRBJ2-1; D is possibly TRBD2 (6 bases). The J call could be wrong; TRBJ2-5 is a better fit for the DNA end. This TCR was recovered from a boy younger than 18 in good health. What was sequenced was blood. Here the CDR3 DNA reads TGTGCCAGCAGCCCGGATCGCGGGGCGGAGACCCAGTACTTC. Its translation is CASSPDRGAETQYF.